This entry features one TCR beta chain sequence. Its matching antigen is unknown. This sample stems from a study of T cells after yellow fever vaccination. Study-level results: The secondary response was weaker, and its peak arrived faster, on day 5 versus 15. In post-booster samples, most primary-vaccination clones reappeared (just under 98% CD4, approximately 91% CD8).

The TCR cDNA carried a universal primer site and UMIs from 5'RACE template switching. Via MiXCR, TCRdb re-called the 5' RACE reads, giving one row per CDR3 protein. Among about 400,000 distinct CDR3 sequences listed, 6.2% were seen once. Trimming cost V 3 bases and J 8 bases, with 7 bases left between them. Germline CDR1 is SGHVS and CDR2 is FNYEAQ. This CDR3 spans 12 amino acids. The receptor's source is a man aged 25-40 years who received the YFV17D yellow fever vaccine. The gene calls are TRBV7-6 and TRBJ2-2; D unclear. Material: PBMCs, obtained 5 days after the yellow fever booster vaccination. The DNA for the CDR3 is TGTGCCAGCAGCTTGCCTCCTGGGGAGCTGTTTTTT. This codes for CASSLPPGELFF.